The table lists the clone carrying this TCR beta chain with many counts. Its cognate antigen is unknown. The assay was immunoSEQ multiplex PCR, and TCRdb's table has in-frame clones only and misses some. The sample has about 54,000 clones, roughly two thirds seen once; the top ten hold roughly 4.5%. The CDR3 is 17 residues long. Germline CDR1 reads MNHEY; CDR2 reads SMNVEV (reference sequence). Losses at the gene ends were 0 bases for V and 4 bases for J; bases not matched to a gene: 7. The data originate from a study of CD4+ T cells in melanoma. Study-wide results and caveats: A reported correlation linked neoantigen-specific CD4+ T cells to CD8+, macrophage and B cell function. Reportedly, melanoma neoantigen-specific CD4+ T cells showed varied differentiation states.

V is TRBV27 and J is TRBJ2-2; TRBD1 agrees at 8 bases. The sequence came from a human donor with melanoma. Sequenced input: tumor tissue. The CDR3 here is CASSLSYRGAGTGELFF. CDR3 DNA: TGTGCCAGCAGTTTATCGTACAGGGGGGCGGGCACCGGGGAGCTGTTTTTT.